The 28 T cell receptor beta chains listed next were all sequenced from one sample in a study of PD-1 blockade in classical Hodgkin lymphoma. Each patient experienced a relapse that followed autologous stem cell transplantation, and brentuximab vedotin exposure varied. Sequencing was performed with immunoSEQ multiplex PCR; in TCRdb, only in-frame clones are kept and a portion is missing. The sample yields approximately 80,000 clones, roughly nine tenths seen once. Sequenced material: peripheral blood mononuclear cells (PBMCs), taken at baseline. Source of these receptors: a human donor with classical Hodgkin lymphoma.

The CDR3 loop is CASSQLPQGSWDYGYTF. CDR3 coding DNA: TGCGCCAGCAGCCAATTGCCACAGGGGTCATGGGACTATGGCTACACCTTC. The chain is built from TRBV4-1 and TRBJ1-2; 7 positions agree with TRBD1. Germline values: CDR1 MGHRA, CDR2 YSYEKL. This CDR3 has 17 residues. V lost 2 bases and J lost 3; bases outside the gene matches: 12.

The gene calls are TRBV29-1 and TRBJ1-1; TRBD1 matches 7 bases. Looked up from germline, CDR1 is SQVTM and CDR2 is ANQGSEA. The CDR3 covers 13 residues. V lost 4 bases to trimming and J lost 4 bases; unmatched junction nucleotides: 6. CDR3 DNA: TGCAGCGTTGGATACAGGGGTGGCACTGAAGCTTTCTTT. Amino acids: CSVGYRGGTEAFF.

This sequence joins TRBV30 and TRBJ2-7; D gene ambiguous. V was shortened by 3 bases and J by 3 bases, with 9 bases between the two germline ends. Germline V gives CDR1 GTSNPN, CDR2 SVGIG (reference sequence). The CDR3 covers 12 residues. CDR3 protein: CAWREESYEQYF. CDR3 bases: TGTGCCTGGAGAGAGGAGAGCTACGAGCAGTACTTC.

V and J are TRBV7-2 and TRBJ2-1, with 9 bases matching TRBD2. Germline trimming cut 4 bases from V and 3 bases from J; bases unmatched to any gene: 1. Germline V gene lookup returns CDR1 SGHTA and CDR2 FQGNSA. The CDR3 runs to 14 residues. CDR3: CASSSSGVYNEQFF. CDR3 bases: TGTGCCAGCAGCTCTAGCGGGGTCTACAATGAGCAGTTCTTC.

CDR3 region: CASSPPLEGGANVLTF. The CDR3 nucleotides read TGTGCCAGCTCACCACCCCTCGAGGGTGGGGCCAACGTCCTGACTTTC. This chain joins TRBV18 and TRBJ2-6; the D gene is possibly TRBD2 (5 bases). The germline CDR1 and CDR2 sequences are KGHSH and LQKENI. The V end lost 0 bases, the J end lost 3 bases, and 9 bases lay between the germline ends. The CDR3 is 16 residues long.

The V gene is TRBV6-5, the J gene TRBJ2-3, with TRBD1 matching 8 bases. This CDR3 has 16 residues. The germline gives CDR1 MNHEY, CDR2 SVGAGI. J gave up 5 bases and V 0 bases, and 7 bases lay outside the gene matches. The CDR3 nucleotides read TGTGCCAGCAGTTACTCGACCAGGGGGCTGGGAGATACGCAGTATTTT. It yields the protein CASSYSTRGLGDTQYF.

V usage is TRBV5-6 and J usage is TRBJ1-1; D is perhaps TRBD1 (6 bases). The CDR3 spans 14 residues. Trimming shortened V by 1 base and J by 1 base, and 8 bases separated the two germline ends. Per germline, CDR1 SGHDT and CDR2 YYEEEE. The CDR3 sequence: CASSLTGANTEAFF. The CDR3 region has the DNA TGTGCCAGCAGCTTGACGGGGGCGAACACTGAAGCTTTCTTT.

The chain's CDR3 is CASSLARVRPQHF. DNA for the CDR3: TGTGCCAGCAGTTTGGCCAGGGTAAGGCCCCAGCATTTT. The genes are TRBV28 and TRBJ1-5; D may be TRBD1 (5 bases). With 3 bases removed from V and 9 bases from J, the gap between germline ends came to 12 bases. The CDR3 runs to 13 residues. CDR1 is MDHEN, CDR2 SYDVKM, per germline. Complete variable domain (other parts from reference TRBV28 and TRBJ1-5): DVKVTQSSRYLVKRTGEKVFLECVQDMDHENMFWYRQDPGLGLRLIYFSYDVKMKEKGDIPEGYSVSREKKERFSLILESASTNQTSMYLCASSLARVRPQHFGDGTRLSIL.

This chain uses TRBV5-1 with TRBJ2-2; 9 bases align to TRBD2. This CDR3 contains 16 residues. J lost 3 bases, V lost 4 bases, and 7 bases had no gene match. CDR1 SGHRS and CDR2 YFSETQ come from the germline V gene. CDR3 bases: TGCGCCAGCAGCAGAACCGGGACTAGCTACACCGGGGAGCTGTTTTTT. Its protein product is CASSRTGTSYTGELFF.

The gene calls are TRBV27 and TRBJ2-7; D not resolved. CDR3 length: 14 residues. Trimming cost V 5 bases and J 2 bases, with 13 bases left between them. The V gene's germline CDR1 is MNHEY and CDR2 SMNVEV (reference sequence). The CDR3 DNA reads TGTGCCAGCAGTCACATGGACGGTACCTACGAGCAGTACTTC. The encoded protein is CASSHMDGTYEQYF.

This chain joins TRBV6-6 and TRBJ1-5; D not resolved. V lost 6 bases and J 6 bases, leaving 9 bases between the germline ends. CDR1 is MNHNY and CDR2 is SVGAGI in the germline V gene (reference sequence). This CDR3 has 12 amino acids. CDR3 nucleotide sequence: TGTGCCAGCAGCGACAAGGGTCAGCCCCAGCATTTT. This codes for CASSDKGQPQHF.

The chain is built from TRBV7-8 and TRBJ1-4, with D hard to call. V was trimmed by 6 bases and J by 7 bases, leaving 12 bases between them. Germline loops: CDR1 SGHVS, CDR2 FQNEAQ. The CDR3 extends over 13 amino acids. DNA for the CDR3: TGTGCCAGCAGTCACCCAGGTGGTGAAAAACTGTTTTTT. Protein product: CASSHPGGEKLFF.

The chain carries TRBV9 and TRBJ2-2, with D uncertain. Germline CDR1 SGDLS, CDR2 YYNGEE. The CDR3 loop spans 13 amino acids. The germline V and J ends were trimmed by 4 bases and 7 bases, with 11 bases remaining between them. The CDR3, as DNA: TGTGCCAGCAGCACGAGCTCCGGCGGGGAGCTGTTTTTT. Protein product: CASSTSSGGELFF.

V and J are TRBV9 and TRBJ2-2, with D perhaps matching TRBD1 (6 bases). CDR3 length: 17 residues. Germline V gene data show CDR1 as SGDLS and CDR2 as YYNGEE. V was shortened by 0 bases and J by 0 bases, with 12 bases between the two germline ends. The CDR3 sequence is CASSVDPNRANTGELFF. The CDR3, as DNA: TGTGCCAGCAGCGTAGACCCCAACAGGGCGAACACCGGGGAGCTGTTTTTT.

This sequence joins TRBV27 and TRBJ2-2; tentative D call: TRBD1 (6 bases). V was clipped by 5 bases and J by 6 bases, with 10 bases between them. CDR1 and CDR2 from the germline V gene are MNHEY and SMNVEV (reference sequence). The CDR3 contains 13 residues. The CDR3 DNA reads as TGTGCCAGCAGTATGACAGGTCCCGGGGAGCTGTTTTTT. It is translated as CASSMTGPGELFF.

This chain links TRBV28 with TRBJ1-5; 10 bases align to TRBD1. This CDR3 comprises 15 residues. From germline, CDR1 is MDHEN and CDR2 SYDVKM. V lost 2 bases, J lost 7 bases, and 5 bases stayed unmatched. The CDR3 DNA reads TGTGCCAGCAGTTTAGCAGACAGGGGGCACCAGCCCCAGCATTTT. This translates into CASSLADRGHQPQHF.

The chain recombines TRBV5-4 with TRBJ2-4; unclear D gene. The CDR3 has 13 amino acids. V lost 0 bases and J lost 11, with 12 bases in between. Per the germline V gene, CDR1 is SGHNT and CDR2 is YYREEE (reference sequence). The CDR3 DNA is TGTGCCAGCAGCTTGGATTCCGCGGTTGTTCAGTACTTC. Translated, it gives CASSLDSAVVQYF.

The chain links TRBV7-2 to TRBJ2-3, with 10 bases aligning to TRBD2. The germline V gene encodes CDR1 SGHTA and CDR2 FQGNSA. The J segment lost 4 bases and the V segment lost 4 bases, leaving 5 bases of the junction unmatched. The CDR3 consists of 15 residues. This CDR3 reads CASSSKREGPDTQYF. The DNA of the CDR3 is TGTGCCAGCAGCTCAAAGCGGGAGGGACCAGATACGCAGTATTTT.

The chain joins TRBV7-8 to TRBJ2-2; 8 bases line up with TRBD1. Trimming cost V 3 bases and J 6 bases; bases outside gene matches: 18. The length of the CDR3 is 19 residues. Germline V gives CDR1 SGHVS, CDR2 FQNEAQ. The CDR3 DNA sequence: TGTGCCAGCAGCTTCACAGGTTATGGCGGGACAGGTGGTGCCGGGGAGCTGTTTTTT. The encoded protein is CASSFTGYGGTGGAGELFF.

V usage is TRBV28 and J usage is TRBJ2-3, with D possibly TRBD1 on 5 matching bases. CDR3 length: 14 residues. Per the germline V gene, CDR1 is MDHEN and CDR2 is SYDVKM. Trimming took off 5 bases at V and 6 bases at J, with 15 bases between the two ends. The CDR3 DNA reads TGTGCCAGCAGTCCCAGACAGCTATTGGATACGCAGTATTTT. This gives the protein CASSPRQLLDTQYF. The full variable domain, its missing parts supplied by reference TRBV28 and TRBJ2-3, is DVKVTQSSRYLVKRTGEKVFLECVQDMDHENMFWYRQDPGLGLRLIYFSYDVKMKEKGDIPEGYSVSREKKERFSLILESASTNQTSMYLCASSPRQLLDTQYFGPGTRLTVL.

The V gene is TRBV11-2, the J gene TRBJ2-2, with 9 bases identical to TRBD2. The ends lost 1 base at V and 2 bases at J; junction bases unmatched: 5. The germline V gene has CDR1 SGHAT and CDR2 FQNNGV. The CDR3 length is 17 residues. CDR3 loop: CASSLGLGLANTGELFF. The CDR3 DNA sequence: TGTGCCAGCAGCTTAGGATTGGGACTAGCAAACACCGGGGAGCTGTTTTTT.

In DNA form, the CDR3 reads TGTGCCAGTAGTAGCCGGCGGCAGCGCGCCAACAATGAGCAGTTCTTC. Translating gives CASSSRRQRANNEQFF. The chain has TRBV19 and TRBJ2-1; D unresolved. The germline V gene has CDR1 LNHDA and CDR2 SQIVND (reference sequence). Trimming removed 4 bases at V and 5 bases at J, with 18 bases between. CDR3 length: 16 amino acids. The whole variable domain, remainder taken from reference TRBV19 and TRBJ2-1, is DGGITQSPKYLFRKEGQNVTLSCEQNLNHDAMYWYRQDPGQGLRLIYYSQIVNDFQKGDIAEGYSVSREKKESFPLTVTSAQKNPTAFYLCASSSRRQRANNEQFFGPGTRLTVL.

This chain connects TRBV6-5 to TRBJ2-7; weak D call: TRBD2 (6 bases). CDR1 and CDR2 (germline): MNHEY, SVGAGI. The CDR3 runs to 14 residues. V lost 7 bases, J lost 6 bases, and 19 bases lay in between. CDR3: CASKPVGAGSEQYF. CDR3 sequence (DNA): TGTGCCAGCAAACCGGTGGGAGCCGGGAGCGAGCAGTACTTC.

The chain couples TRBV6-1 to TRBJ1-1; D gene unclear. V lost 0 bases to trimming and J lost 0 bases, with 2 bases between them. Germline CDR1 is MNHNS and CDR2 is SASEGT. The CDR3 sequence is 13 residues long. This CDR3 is CASSEAMNTEAFF. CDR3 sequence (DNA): TGTGCCAGCAGTGAAGCCATGAACACTGAAGCTTTCTTT.

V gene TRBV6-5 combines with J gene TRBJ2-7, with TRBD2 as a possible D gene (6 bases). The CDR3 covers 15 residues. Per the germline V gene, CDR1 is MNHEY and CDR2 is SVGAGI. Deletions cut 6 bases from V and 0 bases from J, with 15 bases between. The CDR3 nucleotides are TGTGCCAGCAGCCGCGGGGCAGGCAGCTCCTACGAGCAGTACTTC. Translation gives CASSRGAGSSYEQYF.

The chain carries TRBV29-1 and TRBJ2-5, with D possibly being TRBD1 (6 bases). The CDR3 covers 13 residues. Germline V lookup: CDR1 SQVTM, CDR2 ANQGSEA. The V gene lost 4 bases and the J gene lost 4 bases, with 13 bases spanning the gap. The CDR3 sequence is CSVAQGAGETQYF. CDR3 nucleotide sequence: TGCAGCGTTGCACAGGGCGCTGGAGAGACCCAGTACTTC. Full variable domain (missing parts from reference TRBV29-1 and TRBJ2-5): SAVISQKPSRDICQRGTSLTIQCQVDSQVTMMFWYRQQPGQSLTLIATANQGSEATYESGFVIDKFPISRPNLTFSTLTVSNMSPEDSSIYLCSVAQGAGETQYFGPGTRLLVL.

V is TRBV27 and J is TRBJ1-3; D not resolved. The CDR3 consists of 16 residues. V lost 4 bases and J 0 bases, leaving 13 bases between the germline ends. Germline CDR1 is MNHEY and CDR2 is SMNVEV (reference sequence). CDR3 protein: CASSSLMSSSGNTIYF. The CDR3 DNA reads TGTGCCAGCAGTTCCTTAATGAGTAGCTCTGGAAACACCATATATTTT.

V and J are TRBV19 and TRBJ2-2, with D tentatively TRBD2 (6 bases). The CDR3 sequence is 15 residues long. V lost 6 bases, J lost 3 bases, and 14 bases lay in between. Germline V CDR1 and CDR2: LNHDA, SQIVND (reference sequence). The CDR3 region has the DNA TGTGCCAGTAGCGCCGGGACTCTTGACACCGGGGAGCTGTTTTTT. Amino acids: CASSAGTLDTGELFF.